A single sample is the source of the 21 T cell receptor beta chains below, sequenced in a study of blood T cell repertoires in COVID-19. TCRdb keeps only in-frame clones here, not all; method: immunoSEQ multiplex PCR. The profile shows hundreds of thousands of clones, 75% to 90% of them singletons. Material: peripheral blood. These receptors were collected from a woman in her seventies with active or convalescent COVID-19.

This clone was counted between two and nine times. The rearrangement joins TRBV15 to TRBJ2-1, with TRBD2 matching over 13 bases. CDR1 and CDR2 (germline): LNHNV, YYDKDF (reference sequence). The CDR3 has 15 residues. With V trimmed by 8 bases and J by 7 bases, 8 bases remained unmatched. The CDR3 nucleotides read TGTGCCACCGGACTAGCGGGGGTTTTACGGAATGAGCAGTTCTTC. Translated: CATGLAGVLRNEQFF.

A word on this clone: Other DNA sequences in the sample encode the same CDR3. V is TRBV28 and J is TRBJ2-7, with D possibly matching TRBD1 (5 bases). Trimming pared 7 bases from V and 4 bases from J, leaving 11 bases between. The CDR3 is 12 amino acids. Germline lookup yields CDR1 MDHEN and CDR2 SYDVKM. The CDR3: CASTSGAYEQYF. The DNA for the CDR3 is TGTGCCAGCACCTCTGGGGCGTACGAGCAGTACTTC. The full variable domain, its missing parts supplied by reference TRBV28 and TRBJ2-7, is DVKVTQSSRYLVKRTGEKVFLECVQDMDHENMFWYRQDPGLGLRLIYFSYDVKMKEKGDIPEGYSVSREKKERFSLILESASTNQTSMYLCASTSGAYEQYFGPGTRLTVT.

The rearrangement joins TRBV5-1 to TRBJ2-5; a weak D match, TRBD2 (6 bases). V was trimmed by 4 bases and J by 2 bases, leaving 12 bases between them. Per the germline V gene, CDR1 is SGHRS and CDR2 is YFSETQ. This CDR3 region has 14 residues. The CDR3 DNA is TGCGCCAGCAGCCTAATGACTAGACAAGAGACCCAGTACTTC. It is translated as CASSLMTRQETQYF.

The chain is built from TRBV6-5 and TRBJ1-2, with D perhaps TRBD1 (6 bases). The CDR3 has 15 amino acids. V dropped 6 bases and J dropped 3 bases, with 17 bases sitting between them. CDR1 MNHEY and CDR2 SVGAGI come from the germline V gene. This chain's CDR3 is CASRPSAGAYYGYTF. The DNA for the CDR3 is TGTGCCAGCAGACCCTCGGCAGGGGCCTACTATGGCTACACCTTC.

This clone appeared a single time. The chain combines TRBV28 with TRBJ1-2; D is perhaps TRBD1 (5 bases). Trimming shortened V by 6 bases and J by 2 bases, and 10 bases separated the two germline ends. This CDR3 is 13 amino acids long. Per the germline V gene, CDR1 is MDHEN and CDR2 is SYDVKM. CDR3 sequence reads: CASSQQENYGYTF. CDR3 nucleotides: TGTGCCAGCAGCCAACAGGAGAACTATGGCTACACCTTC.

The chain links TRBV28 to TRBJ2-7, with TRBD2 matching 12 bases. CDR3 length: 16 amino acids. Trimming took 2 bases from V and 0 from J; bases not matched to a gene: 2. Germline CDR1 and CDR2: MDHEN and SYDVKM. Here the CDR3 DNA reads TGTGCCAGCAGTTTAGGGGGACTAGCGGGCTCCTACGAGCAGTACTTC. Translated, it gives CASSLGGLAGSYEQYF.

This chain links TRBV24-1 with TRBJ2-1, with 10 positions matching TRBD1. This CDR3 comprises 13 residues. J gave up 8 bases and V 9 bases, and 6 bases lay outside the gene matches. CDR1 and CDR2 from the germline V gene are KGHDR and SFDVKD. In DNA, the CDR3 is TGTGCCACCCGACAGGGGGCTATCGATGAGCAGTTCTTC. This gives the protein CATRQGAIDEQFF.

This clone has just a few counts. The chain links TRBV9 to TRBJ2-1; 8 nucleotides line up with TRBD2. Looked up from germline, CDR1 is SGDLS and CDR2 is YYNGEE. Trimming at V came to 6 bases and at J to 2 bases, leaving 7 bases not matched to a gene. The CDR3 is made up of 15 amino acids. DNA for the CDR3: TGTGCCAGCACTCGGGACGGGGGGGCCTACAATGAGCAGTTCTTC. Its translation is CASTRDGGAYNEQFF. Using reference TRBV9 and TRBJ2-1 for the parts outside the CDR3, the full variable domain is DSGVTQTPKHLITATGQRVTLRCSPRSGDLSVYWYQQSLDQGLQFLIQYYNGEERAKGNILERFSAQQFPDLHSELNLSSLELGDSALYFCASTRDGGAYNEQFFGPGTRLTVL.

The chain has TRBV6-5 and TRBJ2-2; 11 bases agree with TRBD2. Trimming took 7 bases from V and 6 from J; bases not matched to a gene: 7. The germline V gene encodes CDR1 MNHEY and CDR2 SVGAGI. The CDR3 is 15 residues long. The CDR3 bases are TGTGCCAGCATTCCGGGACTAGCGGTACCCGGGGAGCTGTTTTTT. Translating it yields CASIPGLAVPGELFF.

CDR3 loop: CASRRQRTGWTNEKLFF. The DNA of the CDR3 is TGTGCCAGCAGGAGACAAAGAACGGGGTGGACTAATGAAAAACTGTTTTTT. The J gene is TRBJ1-4, the V gene TRBV28; no clear D gene. Germline-derived CDR1 and CDR2 are MDHEN and SYDVKM. The CDR3 extends over 17 amino acids. V was trimmed by 6 bases and J by 2 bases, leaving 19 bases between them.

This chain connects TRBV5-6 to TRBJ1-2, with 9 bases fitting TRBD1. The length of the CDR3 is 14 residues. With V trimmed by 4 bases and J by 7 bases, 8 bases remained unmatched. Germline CDR1 and CDR2: SGHDT and YYEEEE. CDR3 loop: CASSDGQGIGGYTF. The CDR3 coding sequence is TGTGCCAGCAGCGACGGACAGGGGATTGGTGGCTACACCTTC. Filled out from reference TRBV5-6 and TRBJ1-2, the complete variable domain reads DAGVTQSPTHLIKTRGQQVTLRCSPKSGHDTVSWYQQALGQGPQFIFQYYEEEERQRGNFPDRFSGHQFPNYSSELNVNALLLGDSALYLCASSDGQGIGGYTFGSGTRLTVV.

V and J are TRBV5-1 and TRBJ2-6, with no clear D. The V gene's germline CDR1 is SGHRS and CDR2 YFSETQ. V was shortened by 0 bases and J by 4 bases, with 2 bases between the two germline ends. The CDR3 covers 13 residues. CDR3 coding DNA: TGCGCCAGCAGCTTGGTAGGGGCCAACGTCCTGACTTTC. It is translated as CASSLVGANVLTF.

V and J are TRBV6-1 and TRBJ1-4; 8 nucleotides match TRBD1. This CDR3 is 16 amino acids long. The germline CDR1 and CDR2 sequences are MNHNS and SASEGT. Trimming removed 4 bases from V and 0 bases from J; junction bases left unmatched: 4. The CDR3 here is CASSGGQDATNEKLFF. The CDR3 region has the DNA TGTGCCAGCAGTGGGGGACAGGATGCAACTAATGAAAAACTGTTTTTT.

The sample holds one count of this clone. The chain has TRBV23-1 and TRBJ1-5; the D gene is possibly TRBD1 (6 bases). TRBV23-1 is recorded as an ORF, its role being uncertain. The CDR3 is made up of 12 amino acids. V lost 7 bases, J lost 7 bases, and 11 bases lay in between. The CDR3 DNA sequence: TGCGCCAGCACAAAGGGGGACCAGCCCCAGCATTTT. Protein: CASTKGDQPQHF.

This chain's CDR3 is CASSPRDRGSYGYTF. CDR3 in DNA: TGTGCCAGCAGCCCCCGGGACAGGGGGTCCTATGGCTACACCTTC. The chain combines TRBV5-4 with TRBJ1-2, with 11 bases identical to TRBD1. The CDR3 spans 15 residues. The V gene end was trimmed by 4 bases and the J gene end by 4 bases; junction bases not matched to a gene: 6. Looked up from germline, CDR1 is SGHNT and CDR2 is YYREEE (reference sequence). Combining the CDR3 with reference TRBV5-4 and TRBJ1-2 gives the whole variable domain ETGVTQSPTHLIKTRGQQVTLRCSSQSGHNTVSWYQQALGQGPQFIFQYYREEENGRGNFPPRFSGLQFPNYSSELNVNALELDDSALYLCASSPRDRGSYGYTFGSGTRLTVV.

The count of this clone is one. The chain uses TRBV9 and TRBJ1-3; tentatively, D is TRBD1 (5 bases). Trimming removed 5 bases from V and 2 bases from J, with 11 bases in between. This CDR3 region has 14 residues. Looked up from germline, CDR1 is SGDLS and CDR2 is YYNGEE. The CDR3 region is CASSLTDPGNTIYF. In DNA form, the CDR3 reads TGTGCCAGCAGTTTGACAGATCCTGGAAACACCATATATTTT.

The chain carries TRBV10-3 and TRBJ2-2; 8 bases are a match to TRBD1. This CDR3 contains 15 residues. The V gene end was trimmed by 9 bases and the J gene end by 3 bases; junction bases not matched to a gene: 9. The germline V gene has CDR1 ENHRY and CDR2 SYGVKD. This CDR3 reads CAIETRTGYTGELFF. The DNA for the CDR3 is TGTGCCATTGAGACTAGGACAGGGTACACCGGGGAGCTGTTTTTT.

The V call is TRBV5-6, the J call TRBJ2-6, with D perhaps matching TRBD1 (6 bases). This CDR3 is 13 amino acids long. The germline V and J ends were trimmed by 6 bases and 8 bases, with 12 bases remaining between them. In germline, CDR1 is SGHDT, CDR2 YYEEEE. CDR3 nucleotide sequence: TGTGCCAGCACCATGACAGGCACCAACGTCCTGACTTTC. The encoded protein is CASTMTGTNVLTF.

This chain links TRBV5-6 with TRBJ2-2; 10 nucleotides line up with TRBD1. Germline V gives CDR1 SGHDT, CDR2 YYEEEE. The V and J ends lost 3 bases and 4 bases, in that order; junction bases with no gene match: 9. The CDR3 totals 17 residues. This chain's CDR3 is CASSSPLGQGSTGELFF. The CDR3 DNA is TGTGCCAGCAGCTCTCCCTTGGGACAGGGGTCCACCGGGGAGCTGTTTTTT.

This clone showed up just a few times. The chain uses TRBV2 and TRBJ2-7; 8 bases are shared with TRBD1. In germline, CDR1 is SNHLY, CDR2 FYNNEI. The length of the CDR3 is 13 residues. Germline trimming cut 6 bases from V and 6 bases from J; bases unmatched to any gene: 7. The CDR3 region is CASSAGQGGEQYF. CDR3 bases: TGTGCCAGCAGCGCTGGACAGGGCGGCGAGCAGTACTTC.

This sequence joins TRBV19 and TRBJ1-1, with unresolved D. The CDR3 runs to 15 residues. Trimming took off 5 bases at V and 0 bases at J, with 13 bases between the two ends. Germline V gene data show CDR1 as LNHDA and CDR2 as SQIVND (reference sequence). CDR3 bases: TGTGCCAGTAGTCACGGTCGCCACTTGAACACTGAAGCTTTCTTT. This translates into CASSHGRHLNTEAFF. The full variable domain, completed using reference TRBV19 and TRBJ1-1, is DGGITQSPKYLFRKEGQNVTLSCEQNLNHDAMYWYRQDPGQGLRLIYYSQIVNDFQKGDIAEGYSVSREKKESFPLTVTSAQKNPTAFYLCASSHGRHLNTEAFFGQGTRLTVV.